This TCR beta chain was sequenced for a study of cytomegalovirus exposure and HLA in healthy donors. The overall study: One earlier analysis, a look at 150 million to 200 million T cells, found about 110 million unique TCR beta sequences. The early release's HLA-typed donors yielded 65 million to 85 million unique TCRs. Study conclusions and caveats: Most sequenced TCRs were rare (though some public TCRs occurred in many donors).

Primers for the PCR totalled 60 Vbeta and 13 Jbeta. Original processing notes: A later analysis tallied 80 million or so unique TCR beta chains, roughly 11 million of them shared. Produced via immunoSEQ multiplex PCR; TCRdb's table is partial and in-frame only. The D gene and trimming were derived from the DNA, and the V and J assignments and clone size from that table. The sample comprises over 100,000 clones, more than 75% of which are singletons, and 1.4% to 1.5% rests with the top ten. Of note for this clone: Its antigen is unknown.

V lost 5 bases and J 7 bases, leaving 13 bases between the germline ends. The CDR3 is made up of 13 amino acids. From germline, CDR1 is SGHRS and CDR2 YFSETQ. The receptor was isolated from a female donor in good health and CMV-seronegative. The sample was PBMCs. The chain carries TRBV5-1 and TRBJ2-1; D may be TRBD1 (6 bases). Here the CDR3 reads CASRRTVENEQFF. The CDR3 nucleotides are TGCGCCAGCAGGAGGACAGTGGAAAATGAGCAGTTCTTC.